Reported below is one T cell receptor beta chain. This entry comes from a study of memory CD4+ T cells and cytomegalovirus serostatus. Some clones are missing from TCRdb's copy, which holds only in-frame ones; the method was immunoSEQ multiplex PCR. The sample holds around 30,000 clones; around 76% are singletons and the top ten take less than 0.75%. Single viable CD3+CD4+CD8-CD45RO+ cells were sorted as the memory CD4+ T cells. CDR1 and CDR2 from the germline V gene are SGHVS and FQNEAQ. The CDR3 runs 15 residues. Germline trimming cut 3 bases from V and 4 bases from J; bases unmatched to any gene: 4.

The TCR originated in an adult in good health and CMV-seronegative. Some clones in this sample may be carry-over from other donors' samples. The chain links TRBV7-8 to TRBJ2-3, with TRBD1 matching over 10 bases. The sample taken for sequencing was memory CD4+ T cells from blood. The CDR3 sequence is CASSFRDRGADTQYF. CDR3 DNA sequence: TGTGCCAGCAGCTTCCGGGACAGGGGTGCAGATACGCAGTATTTT.